One T cell receptor (beta chain) is described in this entry. Its antigen is not known. The sample originates from a study of cytotoxic CD8 clonotypes in ibrutinib-treated CLL. Study in general: Responses comprised around 24 partial and 2 complete; at median roughly 64 months, around 14 remained remitted and about twelve progressed. Study-wide results and caveats: Patients had baseline clonality above age-matched healthy donors, and this clonality moved with circulating CD8+ T-cell counts. Samples from sustained-remission and progressing patients were taken at different times.

Some clones are missing from TCRdb's copy, which holds only in-frame ones; the method was immunoSEQ multiplex PCR. The table lists more than 85,000 clones, about 74% of them singletons. The CDR3 runs to 13 residues. Germline CDR1 is SQVTM and CDR2 is ANQGSEA. The V end was cut by 4 bases, the J end by 3 bases, with 9 bases between. This TCR came from a human donor with chronic lymphocytic leukemia. J is TRBJ2-2 and V is TRBV29-1, with D maybe TRBD1 (6 bases). Sequencing used PBMCs, obtained after 24 months of ibrutinib treatment. CDR3 nucleotides: TGCAGCGTTGGCAGGGGAGACACCGGGGAGCTGTTTTTT. It codes for CSVGRGDTGELFF.